This T cell receptor (beta chain) emerged from a study of breast tumors, draining lymph nodes, adjacent tissues. TCRdb re-called the multiplex PCR reads with MiXCR, one entry per CDR3 protein. The sample carries 12,000 to 15,000 distinct CDR3 sequences, around 50% recorded once. Comments on this clonotype: The antigen is unknown.

CDR1 is LNHDA and CDR2 is SQIVND in the germline V gene (reference sequence). V lost 1 base, J lost 1 base, and 11 bases lay in between. There are 15 residues in the CDR3. Study results and caveats: Data fit most tumor T cells coming from lymph node, expanding in tumor. Tumors had less TCR diversity than lymph nodes, more than nontumor tissue. Compared with basal-like, luminal-like tumors shared significantly more repertoire with nontumor tissue.

The sequenced sample consisted of tumor-adjacent breast tissue. This sequence joins TRBV19 and TRBJ2-7, with a tentative D call TRBD2 (5 bases). The origin of this receptor is a female donor with breast cancer. Some clones in this sample may be carry-over from other donors' samples. The CDR3 is CASSIAKRKSYEQYF. CDR3 bases: TGTGCCAGTAGTATAGCCAAGCGGAAATCCTACGAGCAGTACTTC.